Below are 22 T cell receptor beta chains sequenced from a single sample in a study of T cell responses to AZD1222 COVID-19 vaccine. The method was immunoSEQ multiplex PCR; TCRdb's version includes in-frame clones alone and lacks a portion of them. This table holds roughly 140,000 clones, around 87% found once. The specimen comprised peripheral blood, sampled 28 days after the second AZD1222 dose. These receptors came from an adult who received the AZD1222 COVID-19 vaccine.

The chain recombines TRBV7-3 with TRBJ2-3; 7 bases are a match to TRBD2. The CDR3 has 15 residues. The J segment lost 4 bases and the V segment lost 3 bases, leaving 7 bases of the junction unmatched. The germline V gene has CDR1 SGHTA and CDR2 FQGTGA. Here the CDR3 DNA reads TGTGCCAGCAGCTTGAGGACTAGTCATGCAGATACGCAGTATTTT. It yields the protein CASSLRTSHADTQYF. The full variable domain, rest sourced from reference TRBV7-3 and TRBJ2-3, is GAGVSQTPSNKVTEKGKYVELRCDPISGHTALYWYRQSLGQGPEFLIYFQGTGAADDSGLPNDRFFAVRPEGSVSTLKIQRTERGDSAVYLCASSLRTSHADTQYFGPGTRLTVL.

This clone was detected once. V is TRBV5-1 and J is TRBJ2-3; 16 nucleotides line up with TRBD2. Unmatched junction bases numbered 5, after V lost 4 bases and J lost 6 bases. CDR1 and CDR2 from the germline V gene are SGHRS and YFSETQ. The CDR3 consists of 16 residues. As DNA, the CDR3 is TGCGCCAGCAGCATCGGGACTAGCGGGAGGGTGGATACGCAGTATTTT. It yields the protein CASSIGTSGRVDTQYF.

The V gene is TRBV5-1, the J gene TRBJ2-3; 10 bases are a match to TRBD1. This CDR3 has 14 residues. The J segment lost 1 base and the V segment lost 6 bases, leaving 2 bases of the junction unmatched. Per germline, CDR1 SGHRS and CDR2 YFSETQ. The CDR3 DNA is TGCGCCAGCACGACAGGGGGCCGCACAGATACGCAGTATTTT. Translated, it gives CASTTGGRTDTQYF.

For the CDR3, the DNA is TGTGCCAGCGGATCGTTAGCGGGAGGGGAAGATACGCAGTATTTT. Amino acids: CASGSLAGGEDTQYF. The chain is built from TRBV3-1 (or the pseudogene TRBV3-2) and TRBJ2-3, with TRBD2 identical over 11 bases. V shed 8 bases, J shed 5 bases, and the junction held 9 bases outside the gene matches. This CDR3 has 15 residues. Germline V gene sequence: CDR1 LGHDT, CDR2 YNNKEL (reference sequence).

This clone was seen more than once but under ten times. CDR3 loop: CASSPILNTEAFF. The CDR3 DNA follows: TGTGCCAGCAGCCCGATATTAAACACTGAAGCTTTCTTT. This rearrangement joins TRBV7-8 to TRBJ1-1; D gene unclear. The CDR3 runs 13 residues. Looked up from germline, CDR1 is SGHVS and CDR2 is FQNEAQ. V was clipped by 5 bases and J by 2 bases, with 9 bases between them.

This chain uses TRBV6-2 or TRBV6-3 with TRBJ2-3; 10 bases map to TRBD2. The germline V gene has CDR1 MNHEY and CDR2 SVGEGT. CDR3 length: 20 residues. V was pared by 2 bases and J by 0 bases, with 14 bases of the junction left unmatched. For the CDR3, the DNA is TGTGCCAGCAGTTACCCTATTGGGGGTGGACTAGCGGCTAGCACAGATACGCAGTATTTT. Protein product: CASSYPIGGGLAASTDTQYF.

The gene calls are TRBV7-2 and TRBJ2-7; TRBD2 matches at 12 bases. Germline V CDR1 and CDR2: SGHTA, FQGNSA. The V segment lost 3 bases and the J segment 0 bases; nucleotides outside the gene matches: 0. The CDR3 sequence is 15 residues long. The CDR3 bases are TGTGCCAGCAGCTTGACTAGCGGGAGCTCCTACGAGCAGTACTTC. Its translation is CASSLTSGSSYEQYF.

The rearrangement uses TRBV6-2 or TRBV6-3 and TRBJ1-2; no reliable D call. Between the trimmed V and J ends, which lost 6 bases and 1 base, there was a span of 9 bases. The CDR3 runs to 13 residues. Per the germline V gene, CDR1 is MNHEY and CDR2 is SVGEGT. The CDR3 nucleotides read TGTGCCAGCAGCCCTCGAGATAACTATGGCTACACCTTC. Encoded protein: CASSPRDNYGYTF.

V gene TRBV5-4 combines with J gene TRBJ2-2; 9 positions agree with TRBD2. Per the germline V gene, CDR1 is SGHNT and CDR2 is YYREEE (reference sequence). The CDR3 extends over 17 amino acids. V gave up 0 bases and J gave up 4 bases; unmatched junction bases: 7. The CDR3 DNA sequence: TGTGCCAGCAGCTTGGCGGCGGGAGGGCCGAGCACCGGGGAGCTGTTTTTT. Protein product: CASSLAAGGPSTGELFF.

The chain joins TRBV24-1 to TRBJ1-5; D is unresolved. V gave up 4 bases and J gave up 8 bases, with 14 bases separating them. This CDR3 has 14 amino acids. The V gene's germline CDR1 is KGHDR and CDR2 SFDVKD. The CDR3 coding sequence is TGTGCCACCAGTGAACCCGGACCGTCGGAGCCCCAGCATTTT. It is translated as CATSEPGPSEPQHF.

V gene TRBV4-1 combines with J gene TRBJ1-5, with a tentative D call TRBD1 (5 bases). This CDR3 has 16 amino acids. The germline V and J ends were trimmed by 1 base and 2 bases, with 12 bases remaining between them. Germline lookup yields CDR1 MGHRA and CDR2 YSYEKL. The CDR3 loop is CASSQAGVGGNQPQHF. CDR3 coding DNA: TGCGCCAGCAGCCAAGCGGGGGTCGGCGGCAATCAGCCCCAGCATTTT.

The CDR3 here is CASSSSGSGFEQYF. The CDR3 coding sequence is TGTGCCAGCAGCTCGAGCGGGAGCGGGTTCGAGCAGTACTTC. V usage is TRBV28 and J usage is TRBJ2-7, with TRBD2 matching 8 bases. This CDR3 is 14 amino acids long. Losses at the gene ends were 6 bases for V and 6 bases for J; bases not matched to a gene: 10. Germline lookup yields CDR1 MDHEN and CDR2 SYDVKM. Full variable domain (remainder filled in from reference TRBV28 and TRBJ2-7): DVKVTQSSRYLVKRTGEKVFLECVQDMDHENMFWYRQDPGLGLRLIYFSYDVKMKEKGDIPEGYSVSREKKERFSLILESASTNQTSMYLCASSSSGSGFEQYFGPGTRLTVT.

Only one count was recorded for this clone. The CDR3 loop is CASSDSRGGGELFF. The CDR3 coding sequence is TGTGCCAGCAGTGATTCCAGGGGTGGCGGGGAGCTGTTTTTT. V usage is TRBV6-1 and J usage is TRBJ2-2, with D possibly TRBD1 on 6 matching bases. Per the germline V gene, CDR1 is MNHNS and CDR2 is SASEGT. The CDR3 is made up of 14 amino acids. The V gene lost 3 bases and the J gene lost 7 bases, with 12 bases spanning the gap.

This chain connects TRBV2 to TRBJ1-2; no reliable D call. In germline, CDR1 is SNHLY, CDR2 FYNNEI. The germline V and J ends were trimmed by 4 bases and 12 bases, with 21 bases remaining between them. The CDR3 covers 14 residues. In DNA form, the CDR3 reads TGTGCCAGCAGTGTGGCCAGCCAAAGGCTTGTTGACACCTTC. This sequence encodes CASSVASQRLVDTF. Filled out from reference TRBV2 and TRBJ1-2, the complete variable domain reads EPEVTQTPSHQVTQMGQEVILRCVPISNHLYFYWYRQILGQKVEFLVSFYNNEISEKSEIFDDQFSVERPDGSNFTLKIRSTKLEDSAMYFCASSVASQRLVDTFGSGTRLTVV.

The rearrangement uses TRBV28 and TRBJ2-7; 8 nucleotides line up with TRBD1. V shed 6 bases, J shed 5 bases, and the junction held 6 bases outside the gene matches. Germline CDR1 MDHEN, CDR2 SYDVKM. The CDR3 runs 13 residues. The CDR3 sequence: CASSRQGMDEQYF. The CDR3 DNA reads as TGTGCCAGCAGCCGACAGGGGATGGACGAGCAGTACTTC.

The chain has TRBV30 and TRBJ1-1, with D possibly matching TRBD1 (6 bases). Germline V gives CDR1 GTSNPN, CDR2 SVGIG (reference sequence). V lost 2 bases and J lost 1, with 14 bases in between. This CDR3 has 15 amino acids. The CDR3 spells CAWSPLQGRNTEAFF. The CDR3 region has the DNA TGTGCCTGGAGTCCCCTACAGGGAAGGAACACTGAAGCTTTCTTT. The variable domain in full, completed from reference TRBV30 and TRBJ1-1, reads SQTIHQWPATLVQPVGSPLSLECTVEGTSNPNLYWYRQAAGRGLQLLFYSVGIGQISSEVPQNLSASRPQDRQFILSSKKLLLSDSGFYLCAWSPLQGRNTEAFFGQGTRLTVV.

CDR3 sequence reads: CASSLDTGTNQPQHF. The CDR3, as DNA: TGTGCCAGCAGTCTAGATACAGGGACGAATCAGCCCCAGCATTTT. This rearrangement joins TRBV6-2 or TRBV6-3 to TRBJ1-5, with a weak D call TRBD1 (6 bases). The germline CDR1 and CDR2 sequences are MNHEY and SVGEGT. There are 15 residues in the CDR3. V dropped 5 bases and J dropped 4 bases, with 15 bases sitting between them.

The chain is built from TRBV6-1 and TRBJ1-2; D not resolved. Trimming pared 1 base from V and 4 bases from J, leaving 10 bases between. There are 14 residues in the CDR3. Germline V gene data show CDR1 as MNHNS and CDR2 as SASEGT. The DNA for the CDR3 is TGTGCCAGCAGTGAAGACGGAGGAGGCTATGGCTACACCTTC. This sequence encodes CASSEDGGGYGYTF.

This clone was detected once. The genes are TRBV12-3 or TRBV12-4 and TRBJ2-3; no clear D gene. V lost 6 bases and J 6 bases, leaving 13 bases between the germline ends. The CDR3 has 13 residues. DNA for the CDR3: TGTGCCAGCAGCCTACTCAGCGTGGATACGCAGTATTTT. Translation: CASSLLSVDTQYF.

The chain combines TRBV7-9 with TRBJ2-7; the D gene is possibly TRBD2 (5 bases). With 4 bases removed from V and 2 bases from J, the gap between germline ends came to 12 bases. This CDR3 region has 14 residues. Germline assignment: CDR1 SEHNR and CDR2 FQNEAQ (reference sequence). The CDR3 bases are TGTGCCAGCAGCTCTGTGCGGGCGACCTACGAGCAGTACTTC. It codes for CASSSVRATYEQYF.

This chain connects TRBV10-1 to TRBJ2-6, with D maybe TRBD1 (6 bases). V was clipped by 6 bases and J by 2 bases, with 11 bases between them. The CDR3 is 15 amino acids. Germline CDR1 WNHNN, CDR2 SYGVQD (reference sequence). In nucleotides, the CDR3 is TGCGCCAGCAGACCCGGACAGCCTGGGGCCAACGTCCTGACTTTC. This translates into CASRPGQPGANVLTF.

For the CDR3, the DNA is TGTGCCAGTAGTCCGGGGACAGGGGGGAATTCACCCCTCCACTTT. This codes for CASSPGTGGNSPLHF. This chain joins TRBV19 and TRBJ1-6; the match to TRBD1 covers 11 bases. The CDR3 contains 15 residues. Trimming cost V 5 bases and J 7 bases; bases outside gene matches: 4. Per the germline V gene, CDR1 is LNHDA and CDR2 is SQIVND (reference sequence).